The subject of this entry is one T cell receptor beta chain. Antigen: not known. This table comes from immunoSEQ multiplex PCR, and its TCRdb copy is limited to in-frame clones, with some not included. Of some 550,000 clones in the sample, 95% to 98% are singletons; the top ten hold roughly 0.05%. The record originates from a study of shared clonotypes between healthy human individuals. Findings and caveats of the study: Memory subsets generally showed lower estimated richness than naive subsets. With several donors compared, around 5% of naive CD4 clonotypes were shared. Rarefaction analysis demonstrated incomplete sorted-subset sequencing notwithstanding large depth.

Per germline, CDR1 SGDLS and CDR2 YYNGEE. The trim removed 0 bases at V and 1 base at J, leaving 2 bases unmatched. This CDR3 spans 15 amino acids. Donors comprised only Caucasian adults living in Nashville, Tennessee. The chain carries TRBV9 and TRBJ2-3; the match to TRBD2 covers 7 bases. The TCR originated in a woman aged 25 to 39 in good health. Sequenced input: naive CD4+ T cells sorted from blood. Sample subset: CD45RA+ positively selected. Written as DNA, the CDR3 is TGTGCCAGCAGCGTAGGCGGGAGTGGCACAGATACGCAGTATTTT. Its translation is CASSVGGSGTDTQYF.